This TCR beta chain was recovered during a study of tumor-infiltrating lymphocytes in oesophageal squamous cell carcinoma. This clonotype is medium-sized in the sample. CDR3 length: 15 amino acids. Germline CDR1 SGHVS, CDR2 FQNEAQ. V lost 5 bases, J lost 2 bases, and 9 bases stayed unmatched. TCRdb re-called the PCR reads with MiXCR, one entry per CDR3 protein. Of about 22,000 distinct CDR3 sequences listed, approximately 34% are singletons. Input material: esophageal tumor tissue. The TCR sequence derives from a female donor with esophageal squamous cell carcinoma. This chain joins TRBV7-8 and TRBJ2-7; TRBD1 matches at 7 bases. CDR3 coding DNA: TGTGCCAGCAGCCCTCGTCCGGGACAGACCTACGAGCAGTACTTC. Translating gives CASSPRPGQTYEQYF.